The entry below describes one T cell receptor (beta chain). This specimen comes from a study of blood T cell repertoires in COVID-19. Study in general: The samples span acute and convalescent COVID-19 from the United States, Italy and Spain. In each case, the material was cDNA or gDNA derived from T cells, B-cell-depleted T cells, or PBMCs.

Germline values: CDR1 MGHRA, CDR2 YSYEKL. CDR3 length equals 15 residues. Trimming pared 8 bases from V and 0 bases from J, leaving 14 bases between. In the original processing: Reference gene primer amplification in the assay estimated nucleated cell counts. The repertoire was sequenced with immunoSEQ multiplex PCR; TCRdb's copy has only in-frame clones and lacks some. Clonal size and the V and J genes are those of that table, whereas D and trimming came from the DNA. In the table there are more than 110,000 clones, under 85% of which are singletons. The sequence was collected from a woman older than 75 in a cohort sampled during active or convalescent COVID-19. The sequencing sample was made of peripheral blood. This chain joins TRBV4-1 and TRBJ1-5; maybe TRBD1 (5 bases). The CDR3 DNA sequence: TGCGCCAGCGGTGCAGGGTTGTATAGCAATCAGCCCCAGCATTTT. The encoded protein is CASGAGLYSNQPQHF.